Here is one T cell receptor (beta chain) with its context. This clonotype has a count of ten or more. Its antigen remains unidentified. Within one base of it there is no much larger clone, and no base qualities were kept. Libraries were made using 5' RACE. Instrument on record: NextSeq 500. Unique molecular identifiers were attached to individual cDNA molecules in the TCR library protocol so that sequencing error and PCR bias could be corrected. Sequencing covered both TCR alpha and beta chains, and within each sample the abundances of alpha and beta sequences were tightly co-correlated. In the original analysis: Decombinator V4 was used to annotate TCR sequences for V gene, J gene and CDR3. TCRs were defined as expanded if a significant change between any two time points was detected under a Poisson model with p below 0.0001. TCR abundances were normalised to the total number of TCRs sequenced per sample and were expressed as counts per million. MAIT TCRs were defined by TRAV1-2 paired with TRAJ12, TRAJ20 or TRAJ33, and iNKT TCRs by TRAV10 paired with TRAJ18. VDJdb, accessed on 1 November 2021, was searched for TCRs annotated for CMV, EBV and SARS-CoV-2, and TCRs annotated for more than one antigen were excluded. TCRdb reran the public reads through fastp at Q25 and MiXCR, keeping productive beta chains. Rows are unified per CDR3 protein, each entry keeping the most common DNA and genes. TCRdb's processing, not the authors' own work, is the source of the V and J calls. For this sample there are around 29,000 distinct CDR3 sequences; 5.7% appear just once. Jointly, the top ten make up more than 5% of the sample.

This sample stems from a study of early T cells in non-severe SARS-CoV-2 infection (dated by TCRdb to the early 2020s). The study in broad terms: Because TCR sequencing relied on bulk RNA taken from unsorted whole blood, pairing of alpha and beta chains was not possible. Findings and caveats that apply to the study as a whole: VDJdb matching was skewed toward anti-spike CD8 responses and likely underestimated virus-specific expansions by missing private and CD4 specificities.

Set within a cohort of healthcare workers in London, UK, this nested case-control study involved weekly PCR testing of nasopharyngeal swabs along with blood sampling. Between 23 and 31 March 2020, the week of the UK lockdown, healthcare workers were enrolled and then followed up weekly for as long as 16 weeks. Including cysteine and phenylalanine, the CDR3 has 12 amino acids. Only the CDR3 region is kept as DNA, spanning 36 bases read in frame from base 1. The germline V gene provides CDR1 MDHEN and CDR2 SYDVKM. V and J are truncated by 10 bases and 3 bases respectively, leaving an intervening sequence of 12 bases.

The chain is made from TRBV28 and TRBJ1-2; the D gene is possibly TRBD1, with 5 bases matching. This receptor was obtained from an adult who was a healthcare worker with PCR-confirmed SARS-CoV-2 infection or an uninfected control (not recorded which). The sequencing input was whole blood. CDR3 loop: CATGRLDYGYTF. The nucleotides are TGTGCCACAGGGAGGCTTGACTATGGCTACACCTTC.